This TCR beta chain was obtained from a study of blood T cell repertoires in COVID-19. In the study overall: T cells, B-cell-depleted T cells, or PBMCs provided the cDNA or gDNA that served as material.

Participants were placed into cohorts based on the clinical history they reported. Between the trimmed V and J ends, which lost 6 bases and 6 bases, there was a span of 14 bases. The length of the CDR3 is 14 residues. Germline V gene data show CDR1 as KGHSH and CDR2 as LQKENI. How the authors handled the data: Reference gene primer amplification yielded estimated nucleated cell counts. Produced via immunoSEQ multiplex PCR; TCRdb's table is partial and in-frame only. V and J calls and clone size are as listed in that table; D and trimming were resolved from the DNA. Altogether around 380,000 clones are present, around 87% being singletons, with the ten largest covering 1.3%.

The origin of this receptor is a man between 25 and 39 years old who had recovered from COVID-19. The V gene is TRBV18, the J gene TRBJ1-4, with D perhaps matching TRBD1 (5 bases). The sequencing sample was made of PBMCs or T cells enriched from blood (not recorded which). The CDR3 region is CASSPGGGDEKLFF. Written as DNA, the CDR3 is TGTGCCAGCTCCCCCGGGGGGGGAGATGAAAAACTGTTTTTT.